This is a list of T cell receptor beta chains from one sample in a study of beta chain features in type 1 diabetes. The assay was immunoSEQ multiplex PCR, and TCRdb's table has in-frame clones only and misses some. There are roughly 170,000 clones in the sample; around 13% occur only once, and 0.5% to 0.75% lies in the top ten. Specimen: central memory CD4+ T cells from blood. These receptors all stem from a woman younger than 30 in good health. Each CDR3 is given with its conserved first and last residue. A D gene is named only where the DNA matches it firmly. Size values are once, few and many counts, or a class for expanded clones, and some rows have none.

size: .
V: TRBV7-3
J: TRBJ2-1
D: .
DNA: TGTGCCAGCAGCTCTTACGTACGGAATGAGCAGTTCTTC
CDR3: CASSSYVRNEQFF

size: .
V: TRBV7-2
J: TRBJ2-7
D: TRBD2
DNA: TGTGCCAGCAGCTTGGGACTAGCGGGCTACGAGCAGTACTTC
CDR3: CASSLGLAGYEQYF

size: .
V: TRBV9
J: TRBJ2-1
D: .
DNA: TGTGCCAGCAGCGTAGGAGGGTCGGGAGCCGGGAATGAGCAGTTCTTC
CDR3: CASSVGGSGAGNEQFF

size: .
V: TRBV7-9
J: TRBJ1-3
D: TRBD1
DNA: TGTGCCAGCTCCGGGACAGGGGGCGCCGGTGGTGGAAACACCATATATTTT
CDR3: CASSGTGGAGGGNTIYF

size: .
V: TRBV7-9
J: TRBJ2-3
D: TRBD2
DNA: TGTGCCAGCGGACTACTAGCGGGATCGGATACGCAGTATTTT
CDR3: CASGLLAGSDTQYF

size: .
V: TRBV15
J: TRBJ2-4
D: TRBD1
DNA: TGTGCCACCAGCAGGCCCTCAAGACAGGGCCTAGCCAAAAACATTCAGTACTTC
CDR3: CATSRPSRQGLAKNIQYF

size: few
V: TRBV6-1
J: TRBJ1-2
D: TRBD1
DNA: TGTGCCAGCAGTCTCCGGGACAGGGACTATGGCTACACCTTC
CDR3: CASSLRDRDYGYTF

size: .
V: TRBV29-1
J: TRBJ2-1
D: TRBD2
DNA: TGCAGCGCGTCCAGCGGGAGAGTGGGCCATGAGCAGTTCTTC
CDR3: CSASSGRVGHEQFF

size: few
V: TRBV18
J: TRBJ1-1
D: .
DNA: TGTGCCAGCTCCCCTGGCGGGGACACTGAAGCTTTCTTT
CDR3: CASSPGGDTEAFF

size: .
V: TRBV4-3
J: TRBJ1-2
D: TRBD1
DNA: TGCGCCAGCAGCCAGGAGGGGACAGGGATGTATGGCTACACCTTC
CDR3: CASSQEGTGMYGYTF

size: .
V: TRBV6-5
J: TRBJ2-1
D: .
DNA: TGTGCCAGCAGTTCGGAGGGACAGAACCACAATGAGCAGTTCTTC
CDR3: CASSSEGQNHNEQFF

size: .
V: TRBV18
J: TRBJ2-7
D: .
DNA: TGTGCCAGCTCACCAGCGGACACGCTCGGCGAGCAGTACTTC
CDR3: CASSPADTLGEQYF

size: few
V: TRBV4-1
J: TRBJ1-1
D: .
DNA: TGCGCCAGCAGCCAAGCCAACTTAGTCGTATACACTGAAGCTTTCTTT
CDR3: CASSQANLVVYTEAFF

size: .
V: TRBV29-1
J: TRBJ1-2
D: .
DNA: TGCAGCGTTACATCAGACAGAGCTAACTATGGCTACACCTTC
CDR3: CSVTSDRANYGYTF

size: few
V: TRBV23-1
J: TRBJ2-5
D: TRBD2
DNA: TGCGCCAGCAGTCAAAAGGGACTAGCGGGAGGGCAAGAGACCCAGTACTTC
CDR3: CASSQKGLAGGQETQYF

size: .
V: TRBV7-2
J: TRBJ2-1
D: .
DNA: TGTGCCAGCAGTCGCCATACAGGGAACTACAATGAGCAGTTCTTC
CDR3: CASSRHTGNYNEQFF

size: few
V: TRBV14
J: TRBJ1-1
D: TRBD1
DNA: TGTGCCAGCAGCCAAGATCAGGCCGGGACAGGGAAAGGAGCTTTCTTT
CDR3: CASSQDQAGTGKGAFF